One and the same sample provided the 18 T cell receptor beta chains below, sequenced in a study of tissue T cells after allogeneic stem cell transplantation. Measured with immunoSEQ multiplex PCR; TCRdb has only the in-frame clones, and not every one. The table has about 50,000 clones, 65% to 80% seen once; the top ten hold under 0.9%. Sequencing was performed on sorted cells pooled from one or two spleens. The receptors stem from a pool of C57BL/6 mice in good health.

A note on this clone: Mouse names are used for the genes. The sequence runs out 1 residue before the end of the CDR3; the remainder is reconstructed from the germline J gene. V usage is TRBV5 and J usage is TRBJ2-7; no firm D call. The CDR3 loop spans 11 amino acids. The germline V and J ends were trimmed by 0 bases and 6 bases, with 3 bases remaining between them. Germline V gives CDR1 LGHNA, CDR2 YNLKQL (reference sequence). CDR3 in amino acids: CASSQEGEQYF. The CDR3 bases that were read are TGTGCCAGCAGCCAAGAGGGTGAACAGTAC.

About this clone: Gene names denote mouse genes. The read falls 1 residue short of the CDR3 end, and the missing part is taken from the germline J gene. This chain joins TRBV15 and TRBJ2-7; D remains ambiguous. The germline V and J ends were trimmed by 3 bases and 0 bases, with 9 bases remaining between them. CDR3 length: 14 amino acids. Germline CDR1 and CDR2: SGHND and FRSKSL. The CDR3: CASSFRRSSYEQYF. The part of the CDR3 DNA that was read is TGTGCCAGCAGTTTCAGGCGGAGCTCCTATGAACAGTAC.

About this clone itself: One junction end disagrees with the germline gene, perhaps due to a read error. Here the gene names and germline are mouse. The read terminates 1 residue before the CDR3 end, so the remaining end is supplied by the germline J gene. The chain has TRBV26 and TRBJ1-3, with D hard to call. Germline V lookup: CDR1 KGHPV, CDR2 FQNQEV (reference sequence). This CDR3 comprises 14 residues. This chain's CDR3 is CAGSLWSSGNTLYF. CDR3 DNA, as far as it was read: TGTGCCGGCAGTCTGTGGAGTTCTGGAAATACGCTCTAT.

With regard to this clone: Gene names follow the mouse nomenclature. The covered CDR3 bases are TGTGCCAGCAGCCAAGACTGGGGGGAAAGTGCAGAAACGCTGTAT. This codes for CASSQDWGESAETLY. The whole CDR3 sequence reads CASSQDWGESAETLYF. V is TRBV5 and J is TRBJ2-3; TRBD2 matches 8 bases. The read terminates 1 residue ahead of where the CDR3 ends, so the germline J gene completes it. With V trimmed by 0 bases and J by 0 bases, 2 bases remained unmatched. This CDR3 region has 16 residues. Germline V lookup: CDR1 LGHNA, CDR2 YNLKQL (reference sequence).

A word on this clone: Gene names and germline match the mouse. The read stops 1 residue short of the end of the CDR3; the missing end is completed from the germline J gene. This chain joins TRBV4 and TRBJ2-1, with 10 bases identical to TRBD2. Germline V CDR1 and CDR2: LGHDT, YNNKQL (reference sequence). J was trimmed by 7 bases and V by 5 bases; bases with no gene match: 5. The CDR3 runs to 14 residues. CDR3 sequence: CASSQGWGGAEQFF. Incomplete CDR3 DNA: TGTGCCAGCAGCCAGGGCTGGGGGGGCGCTGAGCAGTTC.

This clone was detected only a few times. The genes are named according to mouse. The read comes to an end 1 residue before the CDR3 does, leaving the germline J gene to fill in the end. V is TRBV13-2 and J is TRBJ1-3; a weak D match, TRBD1 (5 bases). Germline CDR1 is NNHNN and CDR2 is SYGAGS (reference sequence). Trimming left V 5 bases short and J 0 bases short, with 9 bases between. The CDR3 has 14 residues. The covered CDR3 bases are TGTGCCAGCGGCCCCAGGGTTTCTGGAAATACGCTCTAT. Protein product: CASGPRVSGNTLY. The entire CDR3 protein is CASGPRVSGNTLYF.

For this clone: Gene names denote mouse genes. The sequenced fragment ends 1 residue before the CDR3 boundary, so the rest is inferred from the germline J gene. This chain uses TRBV19 with TRBJ1-6; weak D call: TRBD1 (5 bases). TRBJ1-6 is identified as an open reading frame with a role that is uncertain. Trimming left V 5 bases short and J 4 bases short, with 13 bases between. The CDR3 length is 15 residues. Germline CDR1 is FNHDT and CDR2 is SITEND (reference sequence). The CDR3 bases that were read are TGTGCCAGCAGCCCAGGCAGGGATTATAATTCGCCCCTCTAC. Its protein is CASSPGRDYNSPLY. The whole CDR3 sequence reads CASSPGRDYNSPLYF.

Regarding this clone: The gene names here belong to mouse. Read coverage stops 1 residue before the CDR3 terminus; the germline J gene supplies the remainder. The rearrangement joins TRBV13-3 to TRBJ1-1; no clear D. V dropped 0 bases and J dropped 1 base, with 7 bases sitting between them. There are 14 residues in the CDR3. Germline CDR1 reads NNHDY; CDR2 reads SYVADS. The CDR3 reads CASSDARKNTEVFF. The sequenced part of the CDR3 DNA is TGTGCCAGCAGTGATGCACGGAAAAACACAGAAGTCTTC.

This clone was seen only a few times. Genes here carry mouse names. Sequencing ends 1 residue short of the CDR3 end; the germline J gene provides the rest. The chain couples TRBV3 to TRBJ2-7; possible D gene TRBD1, 5 bases. In germline, CDR1 is SNHLY, CDR2 FYNGKV (reference sequence). The CDR3 is made up of 12 amino acids. V dropped 4 bases and J dropped 7 bases, with 11 bases sitting between them. The DNA read from the CDR3 is TGTGCCAGCAGCTCCCAGGGTGGGGAACAGTAC. Translated, it gives CASSSQGGEQY. The complete CDR3 protein is CASSSQGGEQYF.

Comment on this clone: The gene names here belong to mouse. The read ends 1 residue before the CDR3 terminus; that terminus is restored from the germline J gene. V and J are TRBV31 and TRBJ1-2; D unclear. The germline V gene has CDR1 GKSSPN and CDR2 SITVG. CDR3 length: 13 residues. Trimming stripped 4 bases from V and 0 bases from J, with 9 bases between. The CDR3 sequence: CAWTREANSDYTF. CDR3 DNA, as far as it was read: TGTGCCTGGACCCGGGAGGCAAACTCCGACTACACC. The complete variable domain, with remaining parts taken from reference TRBV31 and TRBJ1-2, reads AQTIHQWPVAEIKAVGSPLSLGCTIKGKSSPNLYWYWQATGGTLQQLFYSITVGQVESVVQLNLSASRPKDDQFILSTEKLLLSHSGFYLCAWTREANSDYTFGSGTRLLVI.

Worth noting for this clone: Mouse gene names apply. The read halts 1 residue ahead of the CDR3 end, with the missing end drawn from the germline J gene. The genes are TRBV13-1 and TRBJ2-7; no clear D. There are 13 residues in the CDR3. The V gene's germline CDR1 is NSHNY and CDR2 SYGAGN. Trimming left V 3 bases short and J 4 bases short, with 11 bases between. CDR3 DNA, as far as it was read: TGTGCCAGCAGTGGGAGTCAGATTTATGAACAGTAC. Its protein is CASSGSQIYEQY. The entire CDR3 sequence reads CASSGSQIYEQYF.

This clone was counted only a few times. Mouse gene names apply. The DNA ends 1 residue before the CDR3 does, and the rest of the CDR3 is filled in from the germline J gene. This chain connects TRBV2 to TRBJ2-7, with D possibly being TRBD2 (5 bases). The CDR3 has 12 amino acids. Germline assignment: CDR1 LGHNA and CDR2 YSYQKL. Trimming pared 4 bases from V and 4 bases from J, leaving 8 bases between. The CDR3 sequence: CASSPGLYEQYF. The CDR3 bases that were read are TGTGCCAGCAGCCCCGGACTTTATGAACAGTAC.

This clone was recorded a few times. Mouse gene names and germline throughout. The CDR3 loop is CASSDPDWGYEQYF. CDR3 DNA (partial): TGTGCCAGCAGTGACCCGGACTGGGGGTATGAACAGTAC. V and J are TRBV13-1 and TRBJ2-7; TRBD2 matches 10 bases. The DNA ends 1 residue before the CDR3 does, and the rest of the CDR3 is filled in from the germline J gene. Germline V lookup: CDR1 NSHNY, CDR2 SYGAGN. The CDR3 extends over 14 amino acids. The V segment lost 2 bases and the J segment 4 bases; nucleotides outside the gene matches: 3.

For this clone: Germline and genes: mouse. The read falls 1 residue short of the CDR3 end, and the missing part is taken from the germline J gene. The chain recombines TRBV20 with TRBJ1-2; D ambiguous. Germline CDR1 and CDR2: GFQATS and STVNSAI. This CDR3 spans 13 amino acids. The V end lost 0 bases, the J end lost 0 bases, and 5 bases lay between the germline ends. This CDR3 is CGAREHTNSDYTF. CDR3 bases read: TGTGGTGCTAGGGAGCACACAAACTCCGACTACACC.

On this clone: Mouse gene names apply. The CDR3 bases that were read are TGTGCCAGCAGCCCCCAAGACACCCAGTAC. This encodes CASSPQDTQY. From start to end, the CDR3 is CASSPQDTQYF. The chain uses TRBV2 and TRBJ2-5; D remains ambiguous. The read terminates 1 residue before the CDR3 end, so the remaining end is supplied by the germline J gene. Trimming removed 4 bases at V and 2 bases at J, with 1 base between. Germline V gene sequence: CDR1 LGHNA, CDR2 YSYQKL. The CDR3 is made up of 11 amino acids. Using reference TRBV2 and TRBJ2-5 for the parts outside the CDR3, the full variable domain is DPKIIQKPKYLVAVTGSEKILICEQYLGHNAMYWYRQSAKKPLEFMFSYSYQKLMDNQTASSRFQPQSSKKNHLDLQITALKPDDSATYFCASSPQDTQYFGPGTRLLVL.

Note on this clone: The listed genes are named as in mouse. The read comes to an end 1 residue before the CDR3 does, leaving the germline J gene to fill in the end. V usage is TRBV26 and J usage is TRBJ2-7, with TRBD1 identical over 7 bases. The CDR3 has 13 amino acids. Trimming took 5 bases from V and 4 from J; bases not matched to a gene: 5. Germline V gene sequence: CDR1 KGHPV, CDR2 FQNQEV (reference sequence). The CDR3 DNA, read in part, is TGTGCCAGCAGTATCGGGACAGTATATGAACAGTAC. Protein sequence: CASSIGTVYEQY. The CDR3 reads in full as CASSIGTVYEQYF.

Comments on this clone: The genes are named according to mouse. The read ends 1 residue early relative to the CDR3; the germline J gene fills the gap. The V and J genes are TRBV13-3 and TRBJ2-3; possibly TRBD1 or TRBD2 for D (5 bases each). Trimming stripped 0 bases from V and 5 bases from J, with 16 bases between. Germline loops: CDR1 NNHDY, CDR2 SYVADS. The CDR3 sequence is 16 residues long. The sequenced CDR3 bases are TGTGCCAGCAGTGATGCAGCCGGGTCGGGGGTAGAAACGCTGTAT. Encoded protein: CASSDAAGSGVETLY. In full, the CDR3 is CASSDAAGSGVETLYF.

As to this clone: Mouse gene names and germline throughout. The sequence runs out 1 residue before the end of the CDR3; the remainder is reconstructed from the germline J gene. The chain joins TRBV14 to TRBJ1-1, with D unresolved. The V end was cut by 5 bases, the J end by 0 bases, with 5 bases between. Germline lookup yields CDR1 SGHDT and CDR2 FRDEAV. CDR3 size: 12 residues. Here the CDR3 reads CASSHANTEVFF. The CDR3 DNA, read in part, is TGTGCCAGCAGCCATGCAAACACAGAAGTCTTC.